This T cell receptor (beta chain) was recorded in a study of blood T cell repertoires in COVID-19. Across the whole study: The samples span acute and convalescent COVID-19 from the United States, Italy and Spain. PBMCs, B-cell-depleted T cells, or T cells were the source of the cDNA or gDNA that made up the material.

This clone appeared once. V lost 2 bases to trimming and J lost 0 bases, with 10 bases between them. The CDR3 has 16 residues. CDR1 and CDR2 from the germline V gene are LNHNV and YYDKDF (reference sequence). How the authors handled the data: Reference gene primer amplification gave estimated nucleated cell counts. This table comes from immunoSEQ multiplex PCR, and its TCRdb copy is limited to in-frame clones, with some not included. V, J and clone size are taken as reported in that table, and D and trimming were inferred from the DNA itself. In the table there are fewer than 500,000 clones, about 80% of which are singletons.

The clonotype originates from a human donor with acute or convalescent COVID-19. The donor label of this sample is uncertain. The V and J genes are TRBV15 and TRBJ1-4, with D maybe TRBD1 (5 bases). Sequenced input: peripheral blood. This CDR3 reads CATSRSYRTTNEKLFF. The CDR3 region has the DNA TGTGCCACCAGCAGATCATACAGGACAACTAATGAAAAACTGTTTTTT.